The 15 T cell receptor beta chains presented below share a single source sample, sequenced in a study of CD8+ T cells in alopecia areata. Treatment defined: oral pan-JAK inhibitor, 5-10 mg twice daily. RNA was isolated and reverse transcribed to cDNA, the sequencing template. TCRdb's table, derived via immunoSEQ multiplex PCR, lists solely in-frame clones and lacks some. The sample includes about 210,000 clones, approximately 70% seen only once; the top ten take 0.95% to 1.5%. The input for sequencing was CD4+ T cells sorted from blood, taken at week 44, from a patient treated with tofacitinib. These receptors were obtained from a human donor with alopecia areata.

This CDR3 is CASIAPRVNTEAFF. The CDR3 bases are TGCGCCAGCATTGCCCCCAGGGTGAACACTGAAGCTTTCTTT. The genes are TRBV10-2 and TRBJ1-1; possibly TRBD1 for D (5 bases). The CDR3 loop spans 14 amino acids. Trimming pared 7 bases from V and 0 bases from J, leaving 12 bases between. Germline CDR1 WSHSY, CDR2 SAAADI.

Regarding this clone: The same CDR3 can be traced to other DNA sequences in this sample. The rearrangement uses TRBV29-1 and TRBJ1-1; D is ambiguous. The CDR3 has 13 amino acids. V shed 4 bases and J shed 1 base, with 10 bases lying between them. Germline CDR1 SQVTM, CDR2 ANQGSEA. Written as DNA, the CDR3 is TGCAGCGTTGTGGCCCCTCAGAACACTGAAGCTTTCTTT. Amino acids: CSVVAPQNTEAFF.

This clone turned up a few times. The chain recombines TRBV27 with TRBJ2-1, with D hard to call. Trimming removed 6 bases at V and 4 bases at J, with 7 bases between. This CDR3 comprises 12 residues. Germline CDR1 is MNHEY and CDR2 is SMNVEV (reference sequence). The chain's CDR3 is CASRSPYNEQFF. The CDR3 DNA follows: TGTGCCAGCAGGTCCCCGTACAATGAGCAGTTCTTC.

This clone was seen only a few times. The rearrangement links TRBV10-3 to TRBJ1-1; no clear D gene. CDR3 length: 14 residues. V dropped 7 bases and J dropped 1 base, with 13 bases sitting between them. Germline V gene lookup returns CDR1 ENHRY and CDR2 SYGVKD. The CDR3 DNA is TGTGCCATCACCCCCGACACACAGAACACTGAAGCTTTCTTT. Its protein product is CAITPDTQNTEAFF.

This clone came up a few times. In nucleotides, the CDR3 is TGCAGCGTTGGCGACATTGATTACGACAGGAGCACTGAAGCTTTCTTT. Protein sequence: CSVGDIDYDRSTEAFF. V is TRBV29-1 and J is TRBJ1-1, with D possibly TRBD1 on 6 matching bases. The CDR3 has 16 amino acids. V lost 4 bases and J 4 bases, leaving 22 bases between the germline ends. Germline values: CDR1 SQVTM, CDR2 ANQGSEA.

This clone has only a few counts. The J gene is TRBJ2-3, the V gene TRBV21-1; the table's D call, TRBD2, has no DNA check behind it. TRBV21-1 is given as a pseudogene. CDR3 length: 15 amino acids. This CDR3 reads CASSARAARADTQYF. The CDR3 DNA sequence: TGTGCCAGCAGCGCCCGAGCGGCGAGGGCAGATACGCAGTATTTT.

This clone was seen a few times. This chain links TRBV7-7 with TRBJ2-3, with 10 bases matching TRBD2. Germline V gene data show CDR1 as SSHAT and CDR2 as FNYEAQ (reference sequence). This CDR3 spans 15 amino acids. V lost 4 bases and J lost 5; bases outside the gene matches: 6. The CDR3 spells CASSSSGGARDTQYF. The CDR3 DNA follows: TGTGCCAGCAGCTCGAGCGGGGGGGCTCGAGATACGCAGTATTTT.

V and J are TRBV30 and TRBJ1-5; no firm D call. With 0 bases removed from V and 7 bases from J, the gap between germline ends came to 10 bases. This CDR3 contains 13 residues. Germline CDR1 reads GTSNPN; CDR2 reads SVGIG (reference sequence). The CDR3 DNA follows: TGTGCCTGGAGTGTAGCAGGCGGCCAGCCCCAGCATTTT. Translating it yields CAWSVAGGQPQHF.

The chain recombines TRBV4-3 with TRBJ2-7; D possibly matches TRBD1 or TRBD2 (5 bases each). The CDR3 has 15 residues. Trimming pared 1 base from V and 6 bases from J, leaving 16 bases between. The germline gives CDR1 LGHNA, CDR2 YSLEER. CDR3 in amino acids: CASSQGDPRNTEQYF. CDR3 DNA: TGCGCCAGCAGCCAAGGGGACCCGAGGAATACCGAGCAGTACTTC.

CDR3 in amino acids: CSVGAGADSPLHF. CDR3 DNA: TGCAGCGTTGGCGCGGGTGCGGATTCACCCCTCCACTTT. The chain couples TRBV29-1 to TRBJ1-6, with D hard to call. This CDR3 is built from 13 residues. CDR1 and CDR2 (germline): SQVTM, ANQGSEA. V lost 4 bases and J 8 bases, leaving 12 bases between the germline ends.

The CDR3 protein is CASSVDGGPTGELFF. In nucleotides, the CDR3 is TGTGCCAGCAGCGTAGATGGAGGGCCTACCGGGGAGCTGTTTTTT. The chain employs TRBV9 and TRBJ2-2, with D tentatively TRBD2 (6 bases). CDR1 SGDLS and CDR2 YYNGEE come from the germline V gene. V was trimmed by 0 bases and J by 5 bases, leaving 11 bases between them. This CDR3 has 15 amino acids.

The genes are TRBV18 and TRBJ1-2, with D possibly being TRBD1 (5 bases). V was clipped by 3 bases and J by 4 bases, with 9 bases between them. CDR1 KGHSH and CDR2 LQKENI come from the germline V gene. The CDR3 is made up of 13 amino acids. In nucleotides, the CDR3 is TGTGCCAGCTCACCGACAGATTTCTATGGCTACACCTTC. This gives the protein CASSPTDFYGYTF.

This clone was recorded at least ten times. In nucleotides, the CDR3 is TGTGCCAGCAGTCAATTGGATGGAGAGACCCAGTACTTC. Encoded protein: CASSQLDGETQYF. The rearrangement uses TRBV14 and TRBJ2-5; D gene uncertain. CDR3 length: 13 residues. Germline-derived CDR1 and CDR2 are SGHDN and FVKESK. Between the trimmed V and J ends, which lost 6 bases and 4 bases, there was a span of 12 bases.

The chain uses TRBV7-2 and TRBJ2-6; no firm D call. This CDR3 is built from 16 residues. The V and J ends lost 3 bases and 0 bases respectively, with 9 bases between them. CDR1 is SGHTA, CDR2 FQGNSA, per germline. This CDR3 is CASSFDGFSGANVLTF. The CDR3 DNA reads TGTGCCAGCAGCTTCGACGGATTCTCTGGGGCCAACGTCCTGACTTTC.

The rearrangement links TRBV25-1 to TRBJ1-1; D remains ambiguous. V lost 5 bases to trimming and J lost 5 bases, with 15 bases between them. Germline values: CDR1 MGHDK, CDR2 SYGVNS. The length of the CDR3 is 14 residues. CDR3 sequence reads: CASSYIGDLTEAFF. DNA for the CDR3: TGTGCCAGCAGTTATATCGGGGATTTGACTGAAGCTTTCTTT.